The source of this T cell receptor beta chain is a study of T cell changes during pregnancy in multiple sclerosis. From germline, CDR1 is SGHRS and CDR2 YFSETQ. V gave up 7 bases and J gave up 5 bases; unmatched junction bases: 4. The CDR3 extends over 12 amino acids. Profiling relied on immunoSEQ multiplex PCR, and the TCRdb table lists in-frame clones only, not all of them. The table lists approximately 88,000 clones, around 94% of them singletons. The specimen comprised peripheral blood, sampled in the third trimester of pregnancy. The sequence derives from a female donor with multiple sclerosis, enrolled in a pregnancy study. The chain has TRBV5-1 and TRBJ2-7, with TRBD2 identical over 9 bases. For the CDR3, the DNA is TGCGCCAGCCGGCGGGAGGGCGACGAGCAGTACTTC. Encoded protein: CASRREGDEQYF.